This T cell receptor beta chain was sequenced for a study of blood T cell repertoires in COVID-19. Sequenced by immunoSEQ multiplex PCR; TCRdb stores in-frame clones only, minus some. The sample has some 460,000 clones; around 90% are singletons. The CDR3 runs to 20 residues. V shed 6 bases and J 5 bases; nucleotides not matched to a gene: 24. Germline CDR1 and CDR2: ENHRY and SYGVKD. Participants had their cohort set by participant-reported clinical history. The clonotype was recovered from a woman aged 18-35 years who had recovered from COVID-19. The material sequenced was PBMCs or T cells enriched from blood (not recorded which). This chain links TRBV10-3 with TRBJ1-1; TRBD1 matches at 10 bases. The DNA for the CDR3 is TGTGCCATCAGCTGGAGCCATACCGGGACAGGGGACCCCATGGGGACTGAAGCTTTCTTT. Its protein is CAISWSHTGTGDPMGTEAFF.